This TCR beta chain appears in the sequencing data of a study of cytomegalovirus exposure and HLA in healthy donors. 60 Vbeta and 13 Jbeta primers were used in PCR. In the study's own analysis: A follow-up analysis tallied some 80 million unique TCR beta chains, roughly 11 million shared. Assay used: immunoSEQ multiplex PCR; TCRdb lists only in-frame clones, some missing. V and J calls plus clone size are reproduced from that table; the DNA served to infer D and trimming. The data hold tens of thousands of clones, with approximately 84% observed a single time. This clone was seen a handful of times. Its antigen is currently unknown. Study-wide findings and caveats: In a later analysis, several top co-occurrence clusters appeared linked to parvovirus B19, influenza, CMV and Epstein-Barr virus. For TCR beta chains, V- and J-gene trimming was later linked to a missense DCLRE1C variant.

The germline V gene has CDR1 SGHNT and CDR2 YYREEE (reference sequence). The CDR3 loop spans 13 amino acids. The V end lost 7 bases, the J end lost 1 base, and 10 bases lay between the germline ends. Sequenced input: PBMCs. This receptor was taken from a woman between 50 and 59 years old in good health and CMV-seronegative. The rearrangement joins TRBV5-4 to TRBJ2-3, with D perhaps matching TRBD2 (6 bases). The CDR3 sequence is CASRSGGTDTQYF. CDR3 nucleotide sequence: TGTGCCAGCCGATCGGGGGGCACAGATACGCAGTATTTT.